This TCR beta chain stems from a study of blood T cell repertoires in COVID-19 (dated by TCRdb to about 2020). Background for the entire study: Collaborator samples came from the United States, Italy and Spain and covered acute and convalescent phases of COVID-19. The material from the prospective study consisted of cDNA or gDNA derived from T cells, B-cell-depleted T cells, or PBMCs. Where available, HLA class I and class II types were obtained from metadata supplied by the sample provider rather than from assay-based typing. The repertoires were released in a freely available public database meant as a resource for research on the immune response to SARS-CoV-2. Deeply sampled blood TCRbeta repertoires from subjects exposed to, actively infected with, or recovered from COVID-19 were included in the dataset. The samples were drawn from the first 160 participants of the ongoing ImmuneRACE study and from 1,254 subjects provided by 6 global collaborators. Sample metadata almost always included a de-identified subject ID, COVID-19 status, age in years and sex. The paper's findings and limits, for the study overall: Clinical and demographic metadata were provided uncurated, with the amount varying by source and participant.

Trimming takes 4 bases from V and 3 bases from J, and the germline ends sit 15 bases apart. From the germline V gene, CDR1 is SQVTM and CDR2 is ANQGSEA. Including the terminal cysteine and phenylalanine, the CDR3 comprises 14 residues. Left in the record is the CDR3 DNA by itself, 42 bases read in frame from the first base. TCRbeta CDR3 regions were amplified from genomic DNA using the immunoSEQ Assay, a bias-controlled multiplex PCR. The source study handled its data this way. The number of nucleated cells in each sample was estimated from the amplification of reference gene primers within the assay. To quantify the absolute abundance of each unique TCRbeta CDR3 rearrangement, sequence reads were collapsed and filtered. For each sample, productive Simpson clonality was calculated as the square root of Simpson's diversity index across productive rearrangements. The clones in this table, taken by TCRdb from immuneACCESS, are in-frame only. Not every clone is retained; where verified, under half of the shortfall comes from an unresolved V gene, and the cause of the rest is unknown. V and J calls and clone size are those listed in that table; D and trimming were worked out from the DNA. The sample profile shows approximately 180,000 clones; more than 80% of them were found once. The ten largest make up around 12% of the sample.

As concerns this clone: Its specific antigen is unknown. No per-base quality is available; no much larger clone lies one base away.

In Seattle, one collaborating source enrolled patients while the infection was active and tracked those patients longitudinally over the course of disease. Collaborating institutions collected whole blood in K2EDTA tubes following their own protocols. For TCRbeta analysis, collaborator samples were shipped as frozen whole blood, as isolated PBMCs, or as DNA extracted from either sample type. Sample: peripheral blood. The sequence links TRBV29-1 to TRBJ1-1; 5 matching bases give a weak D call of TRBD1. This clonotype was obtained from a woman aged 80 or over with COVID-19, enrolled during active disease. The nucleotide sequence is given as TGCAGCGTTGTAGGGCAGGGTATCTACACTGAAGCTTTCTTT. This yields the protein CSVVGQGIYTEAFF.